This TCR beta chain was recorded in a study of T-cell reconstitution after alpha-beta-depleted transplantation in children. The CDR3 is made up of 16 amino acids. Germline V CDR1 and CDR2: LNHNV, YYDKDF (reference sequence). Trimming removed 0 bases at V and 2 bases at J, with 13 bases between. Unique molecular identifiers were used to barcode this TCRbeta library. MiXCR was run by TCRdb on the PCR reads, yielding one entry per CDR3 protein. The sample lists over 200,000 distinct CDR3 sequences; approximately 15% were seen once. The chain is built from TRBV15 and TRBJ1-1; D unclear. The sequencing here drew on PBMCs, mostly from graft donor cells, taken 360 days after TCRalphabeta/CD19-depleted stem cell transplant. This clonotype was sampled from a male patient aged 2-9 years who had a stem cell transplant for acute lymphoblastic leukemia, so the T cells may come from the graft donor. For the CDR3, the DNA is TGTGCCACCAGCAGAGATCCGGCGGTTTTCAACACTGAAGCTTTCTTT. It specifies CATSRDPAVFNTEAFF. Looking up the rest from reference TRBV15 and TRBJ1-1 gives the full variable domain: DAMVIQNPRYQVTQFGKPVTLSCSQTLNHNVMYWYQQKSSQAPKLLFHYYDKDFNNEADTPDNFQSRRPNTSFCFLDIRSPGLGDTAMYLCATSRDPAVFNTEAFFGQGTRLTVV.